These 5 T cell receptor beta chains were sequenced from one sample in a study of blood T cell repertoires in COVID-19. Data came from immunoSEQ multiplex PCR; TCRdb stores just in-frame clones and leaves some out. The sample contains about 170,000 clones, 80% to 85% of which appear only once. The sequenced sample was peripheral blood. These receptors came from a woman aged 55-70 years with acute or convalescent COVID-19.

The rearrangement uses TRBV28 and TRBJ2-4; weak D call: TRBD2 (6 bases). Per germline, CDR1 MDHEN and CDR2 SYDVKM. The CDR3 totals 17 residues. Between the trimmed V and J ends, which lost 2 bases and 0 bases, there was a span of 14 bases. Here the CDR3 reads CASSLRREGLAKNIQYF. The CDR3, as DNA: TGTGCCAGCAGTTTAAGGCGGGAAGGGCTAGCCAAAAACATTCAGTACTTC.

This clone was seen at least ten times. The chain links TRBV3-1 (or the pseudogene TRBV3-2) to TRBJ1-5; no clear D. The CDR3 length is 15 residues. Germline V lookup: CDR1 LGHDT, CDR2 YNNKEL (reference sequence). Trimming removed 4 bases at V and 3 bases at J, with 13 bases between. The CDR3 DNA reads TGTGCCAGCAGCCGCGGTGTGGAAGACAATCAGCCCCAGCATTTT. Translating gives CASSRGVEDNQPQHF.

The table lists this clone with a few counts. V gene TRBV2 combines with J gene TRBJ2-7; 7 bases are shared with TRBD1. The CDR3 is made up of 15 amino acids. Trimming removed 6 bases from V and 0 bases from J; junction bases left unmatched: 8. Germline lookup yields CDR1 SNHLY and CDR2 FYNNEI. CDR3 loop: CASREPGTDSYEQYF. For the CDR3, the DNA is TGTGCCAGCAGGGAACCCGGGACAGACTCCTACGAGCAGTACTTC.

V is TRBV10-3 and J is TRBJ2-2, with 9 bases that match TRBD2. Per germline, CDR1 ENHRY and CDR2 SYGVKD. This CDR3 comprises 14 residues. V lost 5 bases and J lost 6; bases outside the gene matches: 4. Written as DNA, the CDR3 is TGTGCCATCAGTACGGGACTAGCTCCCGGGGAGCTGTTTTTT. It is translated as CAISTGLAPGELFF.

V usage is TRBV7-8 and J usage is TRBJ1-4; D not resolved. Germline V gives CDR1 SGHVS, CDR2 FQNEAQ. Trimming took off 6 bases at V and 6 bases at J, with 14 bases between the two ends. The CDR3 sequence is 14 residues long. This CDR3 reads CASSSDRRDEKLFF. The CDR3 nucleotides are TGTGCCAGCAGTTCTGACCGCCGGGATGAAAAACTGTTTTTT.